The 8 T cell receptor beta chains reported below all come from one sample, sequenced in a study of T cell repertoires in cytomegalovirus infection. TCRdb re-called the reads through MiXCR, storing one row per CDR3 protein. In the table there are around 280,000 distinct CDR3 sequences, 9.6% of which are singletons. The sequenced sample was PBMCs. These receptors all come from a human donor in good health (CMV status not recorded). Some clones in this sample may be carry-over from other donors' samples.

The chain couples TRBV15 to TRBJ2-1; 12 bases agree with TRBD2. The J segment lost 0 bases and the V segment lost 0 bases, leaving 9 bases of the junction unmatched. CDR3 length equals 20 residues. Germline values: CDR1 LNHNV, CDR2 YYDKDF (reference sequence). The CDR3 sequence is CATSRDRTSGATSSYNEQFF. CDR3 DNA sequence: TGTGCCACCAGCAGAGACAGGACTAGCGGGGCTACTAGCTCCTACAATGAGCAGTTCTTC.

There are a few counts of this clonotype. The chain combines TRBV2 with TRBJ2-5; possibly TRBD2 for D (7 bases). Germline CDR1 is SNHLY and CDR2 is FYNNEI. Trimming stripped 1 base from V and 4 bases from J, with 13 bases between. The CDR3 sequence is 15 residues long. The CDR3 is CASSEGSGGRETQYF. CDR3 sequence (DNA): TGTGCCAGCAGTGAAGGTTCGGGGGGCAGAGAGACCCAGTACTTC.

This clonotype came up many times. The V gene is TRBV4-2, the J gene TRBJ2-5; TRBD2 matches at 8 bases. The germline gives CDR1 LGHNA, CDR2 YNFKEQ. The CDR3 covers 16 residues. Trimming took 0 bases from V and 4 from J; bases not matched to a gene: 7. CDR3 loop: CASSQDGAGGGETQYF. In DNA form, the CDR3 reads TGTGCCAGCAGCCAAGATGGTGCGGGGGGAGGAGAGACCCAGTACTTC.

CDR3 nucleotides: TGTGCCAGCCTTGTCGGCGGTGGGAACACTGAAGCTTTCTTT. Translated: CASLVGGGNTEAFF. The chain has TRBV28 and TRBJ1-1, with unresolved D. This CDR3 contains 14 residues. The V end lost 8 bases, the J end lost 1 base, and 14 bases lay between the germline ends. Looked up from germline, CDR1 is MDHEN and CDR2 is SYDVKM.

The sample holds many counts of this clonotype. This chain's CDR3 is CASRRPVDYEQYV. DNA of the CDR3: TGTGCCAGCAGGAGGCCGGTAGACTACGAGCAGTACGTC. The rearrangement joins TRBV28 to TRBJ2-7; D remains ambiguous. V was trimmed by 6 bases and J by 3 bases, leaving 12 bases between them. The CDR3 consists of 13 residues. From germline, CDR1 is MDHEN and CDR2 SYDVKM.

This clonotype appeared many times. The chain couples TRBV7-9 to TRBJ2-1, with 11 bases identical to TRBD2. The germline gives CDR1 SEHNR, CDR2 FQNEAQ (reference sequence). This CDR3 is built from 15 residues. Trimming removed 5 bases from V and 12 bases from J; junction bases left unmatched: 12. The CDR3 DNA reads as TGTGCCAGCAGCCTCACTAGCGGGGGAGCTGGGGGGCAGTTCTTC. This translates into CASSLTSGGAGGQFF.

On this clonotype itself: A clone one base away is much larger, so this may be a read error. The chain carries TRBV14 and TRBJ2-1; D is possibly TRBD2 (5 bases). The length of the CDR3 is 13 residues. Germline CDR1 and CDR2: SGHDN and FVKESK. CDR3 in DNA: TGTGCCAGGAGCCAAGATCTGAGGGATGAGCAGTTCTTC. It specifies CARSQDLRDEQFF.

The sample holds many counts of this clonotype. The rearrangement joins TRBV5-6 to TRBJ2-5; the match to TRBD1 covers 9 bases. The CDR3 length is 16 residues. CDR1 is SGHDT and CDR2 is YYEEEE in the germline V gene. The V segment lost 4 bases and the J segment 0 bases; nucleotides outside the gene matches: 7. The CDR3 coding sequence is TGTGCCAGCAGCGCCGGGACAGGGAGGTACCAAGAGACCCAGTACTTC. It codes for CASSAGTGRYQETQYF.